Listed below are T cell receptor beta chains from one sample, sequenced in a study of PD-1 blockade in classical Hodgkin lymphoma. The method was immunoSEQ multiplex PCR; TCRdb's version includes in-frame clones alone and lacks a portion of them. The sample lists roughly 86,000 clones, under 85% seen once, with approximately 17% in the top ten. The sequenced sample was peripheral blood mononuclear cells (PBMCs), obtained before the fourth cycle of nivolumab. These receptors came from a human donor with classical Hodgkin lymphoma. Each CDR3 is given with its conserved first and last residue. A D gene is named only where the DNA matches it firmly. For some rows the clone size is stated as once, few or many, or as a class when expanded; others skip it.

V gene	clone size	D gene	J gene	CDR3 DNA	CDR3 protein
TRBV4-2	.	TRBD2	TRBJ2-5	TGTGCCAGCAGCCAAGGACTAGCGGGAGGGCGGGAGACCCAGTACTTC	CASSQGLAGGRETQYF
TRBV10-3	.	TRBD1	TRBJ2-5	TGTGCCATCAGGTCGGGACAGGGCCAAGAGACCCAGTACTTC	CAIRSGQGQETQYF
TRBV7-2	.	.	TRBJ1-1	TGTGCCAGCAGCTTGCGGGGGAACACTGAAGCTTTCTTT	CASSLRGNTEAFF
TRBV7-3	.	.	TRBJ1-1	TGTGCCAGCAGCCCCGCCCCCCTTTCTGAAGCTTTCTTT	CASSPAPLSEAFF
TRBV19	.	TRBD1	TRBJ1-3	TGTGCCAGTAGCCGCGCAGGGGGCGAGAGAAACACCATATATTTT	CASSRAGGERNTIYF
TRBV18	many	.	TRBJ2-5	TGTGCCAGCTCACTCCAAGAGACCCAGTACTTC	CASSLQETQYF
TRBV18	.	TRBD2	TRBJ2-3	TGTGCCAGCTCACCACAGGGGACTAGTTTTGGCGGCACAGATACGCAGTATTTT	CASSPQGTSFGGTDTQYF
TRBV19	few	TRBD1	TRBJ1-2	TGTGCCAGTAGTGCCCCCACAGGGGTGGGCTATGGCTACACCTTC	CASSAPTGVGYGYTF
TRBV11-2	.	.	TRBJ2-7	TGTGCCAGCAGCTTAGGCGGAACGGCGCAGGGCGAGCAGTACTTC	CASSLGGTAQGEQYF
TRBV19	once	.	TRBJ1-1	TGTGCCAGTAGTATGTTTGGGGGCATGGACACTGAAGCTTTCTTT	CASSMFGGMDTEAFF
TRBV27	few	.	TRBJ2-7	TGTGCCAGCAGTCTTAAGCGTCCATATGGGGACGAGCAGTACTTC	CASSLKRPYGDEQYF
TRBV5-1	.	TRBD2	TRBJ2-7	TGCGCCAGCAGCTATCTACTAGCGGGAGGAAGTTACGAGCAGTACTTC	CASSYLLAGGSYEQYF
TRBV2	.	.	TRBJ2-2	TGTGCCAGCAGTGACCCTGGACAGTCCCCGAACACCGGGGAGCTGTTTTTT	CASSDPGQSPNTGELFF
TRBV6-6	.	.	TRBJ2-7	TGTGCCAGCAGTCCCACAGGGCCCCACGAGCAGTACTTC	CASSPTGPHEQYF
TRBV6-5	.	.	TRBJ2-3	TGTGCCAGCAGTTTCCGGACGGCAGATACGCAGTATTTT	CASSFRTADTQYF
TRBV19	.	TRBD1	TRBJ1-2	TGTGCCAGTCATCGGGCAGGGGGGTACTATGGCTACACCTTC	CASHRAGGYYGYTF
TRBV27	.	.	TRBJ1-1	TGTGCCAGCAGCTTTCGCGGGAACACTGAAGCTTTCTTT	CASSFRGNTEAFF
TRBV4-2	.	TRBD1	TRBJ2-7	TGTGCCAGCAGCCAAGCAAGGACAGGGATTTACGAGCAGTACTTC	CASSQARTGIYEQYF
TRBV5-1	many	TRBD1	TRBJ1-1	TGCGCCAGCAGTCGGAGGACAGGCGCTTCAATTATGAACACTGAAGCTTTCTTT	CASSRRTGASIMNTEAFF
TRBV7-9	.	.	TRBJ1-1	TGTGCCAGCAGCCCCAATATGGGGACGGTCGGTAGGAAGGAAGCTTTCTTT	CASSPNMGTVGRKEAFF
TRBV4-1	.	TRBD1	TRBJ1-1	TGCGCCAGCAGCAAGGGGACAGGGAGGGACACTGAAGCTTTCTTT	CASSKGTGRDTEAFF
TRBV10-3	.	.	TRBJ2-1	TGTGCCATCAGTGAGGTCGAGGCAGAGTCCTACAATGAGCAGTTCTTC	CAISEVEAESYNEQFF
TRBV6-6	.	.	TRBJ2-4	TGTGCCAGCAGCGACAAGGACCCCCTGGCCAAAAACATTCAGTACTTC	CASSDKDPLAKNIQYF
TRBV28	few	.	TRBJ1-2	TGTGCCAGCAGCCGCGGGGACCGCGTCTCCGGGGGCTACACCTTC	CASSRGDRVSGGYTF
TRBV6-6	.	TRBD1	TRBJ1-4	TGTGCCAGCAGATCCCCGGGACAGGGAAATGAAAAACTGTTTTTT	CASRSPGQGNEKLFF
TRBV6-6	.	.	TRBJ1-3	TGTGCCAACAGTTACTCGATCCAGATGGGAAACACCATATATTTT	CANSYSIQMGNTIYF
TRBV5-1	.	.	TRBJ2-7	TGCGCCAGCAGCTTGGTGCCCCTCGGACAGTCCTACGAGCAGTACTTC	CASSLVPLGQSYEQYF
TRBV19	.	TRBD2	TRBJ2-7	TGTGCCAGTAGCCCTAAGCGGGACTACGAGCAGTACTTC	CASSPKRDYEQYF
TRBV11-2	.	.	TRBJ2-1	TGTGCCAGCAGCTTACTTCCTGGGGGGCCTTACAATGAGCAGTTCTTC	CASSLLPGGPYNEQFF
TRBV6-5	.	.	TRBJ2-5	TGTGCCAGCAGTTACCCAGGAGGGGGGTCGGAGACCCAGTACTTC	CASSYPGGGSETQYF
TRBV18	.	.	TRBJ2-6	TGTGCCAGCTCACCATCAAGTGGGGCAGGGCCCCTGTCTGGGGCCAACGTCCTGACTTTC	CASSPSSGAGPLSGANVLTF
TRBV12-5	once	.	TRBJ1-1	TGTGCTAGTGGTTCCGGACCTCCGAGGAACACTGAAGCTTTCTTT	CASGSGPPRNTEAFF
TRBV18	once	.	TRBJ1-1	TGTGCCAGCTCACCAGGGGGCAGGGATTCCGAAGCTTTCTTT	CASSPGGRDSEAFF
TRBV10-3	.	.	TRBJ2-7	TGTGCCATCAGTGCCCGGGGACCCAGCTCCTACGAGCAGTACTTC	CAISARGPSSYEQYF